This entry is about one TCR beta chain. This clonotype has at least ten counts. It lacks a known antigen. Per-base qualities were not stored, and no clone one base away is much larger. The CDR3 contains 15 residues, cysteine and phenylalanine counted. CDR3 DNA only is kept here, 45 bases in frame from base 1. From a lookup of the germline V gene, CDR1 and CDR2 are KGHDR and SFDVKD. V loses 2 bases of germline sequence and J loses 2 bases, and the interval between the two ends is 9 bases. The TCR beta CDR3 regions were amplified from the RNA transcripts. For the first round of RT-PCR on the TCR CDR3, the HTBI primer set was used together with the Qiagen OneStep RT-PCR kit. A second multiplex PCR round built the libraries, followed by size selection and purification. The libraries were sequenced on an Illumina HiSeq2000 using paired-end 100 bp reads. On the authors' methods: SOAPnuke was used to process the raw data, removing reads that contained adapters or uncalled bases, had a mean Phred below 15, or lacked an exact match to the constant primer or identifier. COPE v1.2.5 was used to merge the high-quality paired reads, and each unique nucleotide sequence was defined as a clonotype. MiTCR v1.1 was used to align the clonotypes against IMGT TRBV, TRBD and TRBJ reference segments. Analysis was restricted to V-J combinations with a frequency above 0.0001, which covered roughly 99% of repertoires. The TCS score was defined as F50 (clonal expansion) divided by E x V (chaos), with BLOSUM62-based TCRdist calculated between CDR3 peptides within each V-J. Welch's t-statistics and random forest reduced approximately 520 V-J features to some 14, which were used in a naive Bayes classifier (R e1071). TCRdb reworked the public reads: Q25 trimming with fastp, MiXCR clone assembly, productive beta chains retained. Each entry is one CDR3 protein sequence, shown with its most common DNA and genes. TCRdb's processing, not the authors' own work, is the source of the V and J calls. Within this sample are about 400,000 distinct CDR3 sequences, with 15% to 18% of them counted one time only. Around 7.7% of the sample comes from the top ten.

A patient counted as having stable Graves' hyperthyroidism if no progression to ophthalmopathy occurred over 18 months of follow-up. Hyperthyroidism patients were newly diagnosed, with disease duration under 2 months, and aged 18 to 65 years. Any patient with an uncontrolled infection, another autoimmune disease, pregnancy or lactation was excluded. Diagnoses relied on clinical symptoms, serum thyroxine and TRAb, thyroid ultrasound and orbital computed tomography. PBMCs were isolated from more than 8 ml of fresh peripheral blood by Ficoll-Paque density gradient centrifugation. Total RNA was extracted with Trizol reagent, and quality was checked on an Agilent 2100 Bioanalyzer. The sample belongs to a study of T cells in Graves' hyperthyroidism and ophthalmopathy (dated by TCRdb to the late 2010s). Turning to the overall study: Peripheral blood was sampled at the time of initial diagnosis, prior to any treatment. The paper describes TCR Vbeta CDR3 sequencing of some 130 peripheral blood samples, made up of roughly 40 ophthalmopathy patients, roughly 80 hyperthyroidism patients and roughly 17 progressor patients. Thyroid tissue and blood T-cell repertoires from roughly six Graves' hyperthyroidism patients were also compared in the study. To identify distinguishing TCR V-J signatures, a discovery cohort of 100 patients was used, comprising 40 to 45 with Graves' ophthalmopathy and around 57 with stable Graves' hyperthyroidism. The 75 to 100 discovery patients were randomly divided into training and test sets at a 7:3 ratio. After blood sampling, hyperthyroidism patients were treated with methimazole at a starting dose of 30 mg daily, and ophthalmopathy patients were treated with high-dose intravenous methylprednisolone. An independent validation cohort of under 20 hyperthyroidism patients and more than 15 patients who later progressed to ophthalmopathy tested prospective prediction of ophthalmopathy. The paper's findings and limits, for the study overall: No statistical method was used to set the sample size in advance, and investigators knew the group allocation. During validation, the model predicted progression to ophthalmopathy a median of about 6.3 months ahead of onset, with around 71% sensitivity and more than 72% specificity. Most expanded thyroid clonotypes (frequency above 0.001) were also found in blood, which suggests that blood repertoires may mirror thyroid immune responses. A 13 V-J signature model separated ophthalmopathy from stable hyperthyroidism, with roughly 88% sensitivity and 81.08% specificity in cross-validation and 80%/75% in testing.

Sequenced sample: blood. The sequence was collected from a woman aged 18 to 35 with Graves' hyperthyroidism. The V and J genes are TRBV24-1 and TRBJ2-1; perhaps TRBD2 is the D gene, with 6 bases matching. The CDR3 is CATSDYRTTYNEQFF. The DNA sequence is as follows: TGTGCCACCAGTGATTACCGGACTACCTACAATGAGCAGTTCTTC.